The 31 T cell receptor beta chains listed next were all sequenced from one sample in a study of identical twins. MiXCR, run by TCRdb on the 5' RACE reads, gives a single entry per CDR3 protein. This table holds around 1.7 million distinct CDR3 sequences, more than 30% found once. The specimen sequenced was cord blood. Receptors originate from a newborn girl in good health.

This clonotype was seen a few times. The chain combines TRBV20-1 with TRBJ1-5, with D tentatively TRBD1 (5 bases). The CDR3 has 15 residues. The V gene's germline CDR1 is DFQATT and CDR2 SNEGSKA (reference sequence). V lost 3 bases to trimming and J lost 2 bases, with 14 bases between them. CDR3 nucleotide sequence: TGCAGTGCTAGGAGCCAGGGTTTTGGCAATCAGCCCCAGCATTTT. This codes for CSARSQGFGNQPQHF.

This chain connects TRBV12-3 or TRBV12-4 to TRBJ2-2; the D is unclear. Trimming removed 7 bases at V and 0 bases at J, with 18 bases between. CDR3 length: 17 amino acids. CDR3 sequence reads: CASTTYASTANTGELFF. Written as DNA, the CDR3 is TGTGCCAGCACTACCTACGCTAGTACCGCGAACACCGGGGAGCTGTTTTTT.

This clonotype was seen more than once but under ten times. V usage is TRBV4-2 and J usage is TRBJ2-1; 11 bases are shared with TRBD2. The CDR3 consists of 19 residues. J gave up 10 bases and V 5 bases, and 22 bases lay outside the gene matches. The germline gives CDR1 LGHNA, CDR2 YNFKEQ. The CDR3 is CASSLQGGASGRSFFEQFF. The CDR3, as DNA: TGTGCCAGCAGCTTACAGGGTGGGGCTAGCGGGAGGTCCTTCTTCGAGCAGTTCTTC.

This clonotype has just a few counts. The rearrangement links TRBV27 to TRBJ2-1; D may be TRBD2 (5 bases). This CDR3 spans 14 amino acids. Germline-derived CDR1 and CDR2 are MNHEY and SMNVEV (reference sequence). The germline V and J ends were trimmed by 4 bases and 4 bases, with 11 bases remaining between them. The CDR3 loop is CASSWTRAYNEQFF. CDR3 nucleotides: TGTGCCAGCAGTTGGACTCGCGCGTACAATGAGCAGTTCTTC.

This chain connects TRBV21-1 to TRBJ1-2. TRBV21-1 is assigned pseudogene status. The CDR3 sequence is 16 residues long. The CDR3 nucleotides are TGTGCCAGCAGCAAAGCGCGGGAGGGTTCAAACTATGGCTACACCTTC. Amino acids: CASSKAREGSNYGYTF.

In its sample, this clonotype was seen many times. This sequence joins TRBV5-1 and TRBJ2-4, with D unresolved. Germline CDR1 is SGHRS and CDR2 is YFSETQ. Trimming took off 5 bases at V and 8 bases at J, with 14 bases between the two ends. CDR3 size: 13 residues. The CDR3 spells CASSETPGDIQYF. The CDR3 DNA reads TGCGCCAGCAGTGAGACTCCTGGGGACATTCAGTACTTC. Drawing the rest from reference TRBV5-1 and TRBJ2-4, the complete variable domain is KAGVTQTPRYLIKTRGQQVTLSCSPISGHRSVSWYQQTPGQGLQFLFEYFSETQRNKGNFPGRFSGRQFSNSRSEMNVSTLELGDSALYLCASSETPGDIQYFGAGTRLSVL.

CDR3 protein: CASSLAPGTGEEKLFF. The DNA for the CDR3 is TGTGCCAGCAGCTTAGCCCCCGGGACAGGGGAAGAAAAACTGTTTTTT. This chain connects TRBV13 to TRBJ1-4; 10 bases align to TRBD1. The V gene end was trimmed by 1 base and the J gene end by 8 bases; junction bases not matched to a gene: 7. CDR3 length: 16 amino acids. The germline V gene has CDR1 PRHDT and CDR2 FYEKMQ (reference sequence).

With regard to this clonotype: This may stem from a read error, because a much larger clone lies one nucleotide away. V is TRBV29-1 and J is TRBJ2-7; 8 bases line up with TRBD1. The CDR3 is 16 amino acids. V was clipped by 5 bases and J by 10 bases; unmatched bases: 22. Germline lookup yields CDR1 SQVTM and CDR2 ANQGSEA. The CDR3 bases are TGCAGCGTTTATGATTATCGGACAGGGAACAGAGAGGCCCAGTACTTC. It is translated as CSVYDYRTGNREAQYF.

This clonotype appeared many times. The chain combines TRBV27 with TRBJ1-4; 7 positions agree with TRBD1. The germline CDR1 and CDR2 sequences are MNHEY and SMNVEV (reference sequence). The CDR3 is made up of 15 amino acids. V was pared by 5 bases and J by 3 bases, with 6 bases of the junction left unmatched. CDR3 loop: CASSPGQASNEKLFF. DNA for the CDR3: TGTGCCAGCAGTCCCGGACAGGCATCTAATGAAAAACTGTTTTTT.

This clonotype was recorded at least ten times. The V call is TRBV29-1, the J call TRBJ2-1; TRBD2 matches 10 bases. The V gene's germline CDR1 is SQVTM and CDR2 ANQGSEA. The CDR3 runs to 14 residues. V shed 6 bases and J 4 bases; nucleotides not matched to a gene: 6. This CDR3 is CSVILAGAYNEQFF. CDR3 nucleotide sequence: TGCAGCGTGATCCTAGCGGGAGCTTACAATGAGCAGTTCTTC.

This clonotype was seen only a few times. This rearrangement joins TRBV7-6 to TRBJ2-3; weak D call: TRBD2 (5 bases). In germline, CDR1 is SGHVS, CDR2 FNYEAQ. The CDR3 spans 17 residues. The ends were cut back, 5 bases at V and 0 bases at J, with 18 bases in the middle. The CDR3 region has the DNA TGTGCCAGCAGCGCACGGACTGCAGGTTCTAGCACAGATACGCAGTATTTT. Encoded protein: CASSARTAGSSTDTQYF.

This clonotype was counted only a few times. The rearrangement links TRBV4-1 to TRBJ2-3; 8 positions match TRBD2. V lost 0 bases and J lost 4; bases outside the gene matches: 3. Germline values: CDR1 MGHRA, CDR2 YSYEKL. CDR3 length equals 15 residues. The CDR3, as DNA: TGCGCCAGCAGCCAAGAAGGCGGGAGGCCAGATACGCAGTATTTT. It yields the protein CASSQEGGRPDTQYF.

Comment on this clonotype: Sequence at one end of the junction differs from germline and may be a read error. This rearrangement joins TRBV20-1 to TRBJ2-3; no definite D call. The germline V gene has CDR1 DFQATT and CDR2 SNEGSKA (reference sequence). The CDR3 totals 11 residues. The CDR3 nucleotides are TGCAGTGCGGTGGGGTCAGATTCGCAGTATTTT. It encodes CSAVGSDSQYF.

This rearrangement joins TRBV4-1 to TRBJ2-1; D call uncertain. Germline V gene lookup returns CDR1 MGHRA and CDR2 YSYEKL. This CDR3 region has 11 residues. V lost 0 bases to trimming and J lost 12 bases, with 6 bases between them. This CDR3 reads CASSQDRVQFF. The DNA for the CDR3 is TGCGCCAGCAGCCAAGATAGGGTGCAGTTCTTC.

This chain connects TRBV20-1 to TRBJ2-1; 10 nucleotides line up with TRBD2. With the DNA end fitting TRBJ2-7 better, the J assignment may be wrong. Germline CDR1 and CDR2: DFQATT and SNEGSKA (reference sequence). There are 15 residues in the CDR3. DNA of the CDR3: TGCAGTGCGCGAGTTGGACTAGCGGTCTACAATGAGCAGTACTTC. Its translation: CSARVGLAVYNEQYF.

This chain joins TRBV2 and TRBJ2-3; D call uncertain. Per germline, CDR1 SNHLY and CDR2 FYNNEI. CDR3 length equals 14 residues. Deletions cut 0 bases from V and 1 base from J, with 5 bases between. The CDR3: CASSEAQRTDTQYF. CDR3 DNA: TGTGCCAGCAGTGAAGCCCAACGCACAGATACGCAGTATTTT.

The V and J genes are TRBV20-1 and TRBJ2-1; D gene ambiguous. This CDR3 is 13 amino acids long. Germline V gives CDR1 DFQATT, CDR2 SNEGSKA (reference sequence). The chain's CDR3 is CRKVGDTYNEQFF. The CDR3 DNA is TGCAGGAAAGTAGGTGACACGTACAATGAGCAGTTCTTC.

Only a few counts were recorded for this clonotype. In DNA, the CDR3 is TGTGCCAGCAGCTTAATGGGACTGAACACTGAAGCTTTCTTT. Translating it yields CASSLMGLNTEAFF. The V call is TRBV7-9, the J call TRBJ1-1; perhaps TRBD1 as D (5 bases). The germline V and J ends were trimmed by 2 bases and 0 bases, with 7 bases remaining between them. This CDR3 region has 14 residues. Germline V gives CDR1 SEHNR, CDR2 FQNEAQ (reference sequence).

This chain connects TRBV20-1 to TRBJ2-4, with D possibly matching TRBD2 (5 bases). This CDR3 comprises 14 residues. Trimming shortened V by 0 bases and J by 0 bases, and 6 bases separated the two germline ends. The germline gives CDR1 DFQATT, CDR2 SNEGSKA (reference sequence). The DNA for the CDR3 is TGCAGTGCTAGAGATAGCGCAGCCAAAAACATTCAGTACTTC. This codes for CSARDSAAKNIQYF.

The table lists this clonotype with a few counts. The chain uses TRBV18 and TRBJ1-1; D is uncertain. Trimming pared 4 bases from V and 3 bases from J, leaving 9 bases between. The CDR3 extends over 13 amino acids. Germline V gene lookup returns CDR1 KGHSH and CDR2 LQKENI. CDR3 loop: CASSRGLYTEAFF. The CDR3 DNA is TGTGCCAGCTCACGTGGACTGTACACTGAAGCTTTCTTT.

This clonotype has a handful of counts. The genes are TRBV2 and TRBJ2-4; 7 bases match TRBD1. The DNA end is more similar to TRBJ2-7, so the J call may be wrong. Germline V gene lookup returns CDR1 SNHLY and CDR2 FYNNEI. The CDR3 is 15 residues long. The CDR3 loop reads CASRELRGLPYEQYF. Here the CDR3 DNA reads TGTGCCAGCAGAGAATTGAGGGGGCTTCCCTACGAGCAGTACTTC.

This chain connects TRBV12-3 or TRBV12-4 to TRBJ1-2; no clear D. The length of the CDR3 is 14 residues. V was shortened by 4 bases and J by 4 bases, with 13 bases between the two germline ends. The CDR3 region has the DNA TGTGCCAGCAGTTCCTCGCCGGGCCCCTATGGCTACACCTTC. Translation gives CASSSSPGPYGYTF.

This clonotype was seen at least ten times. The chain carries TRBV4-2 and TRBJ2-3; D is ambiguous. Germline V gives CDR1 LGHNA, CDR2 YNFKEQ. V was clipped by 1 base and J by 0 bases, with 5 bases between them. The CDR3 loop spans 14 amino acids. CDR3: CASSQARSTDTQYF. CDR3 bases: TGTGCCAGCAGCCAAGCCCGGAGCACAGATACGCAGTATTTT.

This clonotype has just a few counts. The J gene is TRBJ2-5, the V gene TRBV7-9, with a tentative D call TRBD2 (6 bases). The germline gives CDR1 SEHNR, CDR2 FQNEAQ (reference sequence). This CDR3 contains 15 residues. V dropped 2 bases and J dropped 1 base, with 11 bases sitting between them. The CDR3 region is CASSLTRDSQETQYF. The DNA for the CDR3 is TGTGCCAGCAGCTTAACGCGGGATAGCCAAGAGACCCAGTACTTC.

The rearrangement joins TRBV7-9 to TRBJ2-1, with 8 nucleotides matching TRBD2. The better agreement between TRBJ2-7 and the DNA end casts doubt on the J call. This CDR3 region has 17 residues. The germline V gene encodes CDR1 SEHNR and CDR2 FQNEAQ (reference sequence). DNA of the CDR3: TGTGCCAGCAGCTTAAGTCCGGGACTAGTGCCCTACAATGAGCAGTACTTC. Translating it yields CASSLSPGLVPYNEQYF.

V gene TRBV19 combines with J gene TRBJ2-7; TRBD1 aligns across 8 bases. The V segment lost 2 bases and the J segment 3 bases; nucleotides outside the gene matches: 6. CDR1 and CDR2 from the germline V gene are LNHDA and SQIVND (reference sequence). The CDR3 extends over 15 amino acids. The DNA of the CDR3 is TGTGCCAGTAGTATACCGGGGACAGGAAACTACGAGCAGTACTTC. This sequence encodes CASSIPGTGNYEQYF.

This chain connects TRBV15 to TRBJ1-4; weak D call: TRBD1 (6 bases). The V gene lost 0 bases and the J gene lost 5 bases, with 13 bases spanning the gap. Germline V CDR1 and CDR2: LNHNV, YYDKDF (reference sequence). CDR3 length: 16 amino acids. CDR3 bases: TGTGCCACCAGCAGAGATAGTGGACAGCTAAATGAAAAACTGTTTTTT. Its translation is CATSRDSGQLNEKLFF.

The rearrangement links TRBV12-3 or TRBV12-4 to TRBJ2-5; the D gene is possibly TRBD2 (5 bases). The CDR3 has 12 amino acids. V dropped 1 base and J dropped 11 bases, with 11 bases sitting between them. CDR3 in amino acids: CASSLGEGRQYF. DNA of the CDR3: TGTGCCAGCAGTTTAGGTGAGGGTCGGCAGTACTTC.

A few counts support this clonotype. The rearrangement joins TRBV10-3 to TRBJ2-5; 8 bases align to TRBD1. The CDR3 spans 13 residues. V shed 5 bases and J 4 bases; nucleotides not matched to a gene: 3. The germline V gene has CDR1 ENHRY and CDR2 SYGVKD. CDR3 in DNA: TGTGCCATCAGTTCAGGGGGCGGAGAGACCCAGTACTTC. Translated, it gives CAISSGGGETQYF.

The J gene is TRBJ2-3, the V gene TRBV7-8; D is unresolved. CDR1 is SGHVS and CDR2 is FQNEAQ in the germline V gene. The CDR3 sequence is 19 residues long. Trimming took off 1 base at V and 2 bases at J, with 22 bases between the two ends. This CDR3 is CASSLGSPRPKINTDTQYF. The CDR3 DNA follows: TGTGCCAGCAGCTTAGGGTCGCCCAGGCCTAAAATCAACACAGATACGCAGTATTTT.

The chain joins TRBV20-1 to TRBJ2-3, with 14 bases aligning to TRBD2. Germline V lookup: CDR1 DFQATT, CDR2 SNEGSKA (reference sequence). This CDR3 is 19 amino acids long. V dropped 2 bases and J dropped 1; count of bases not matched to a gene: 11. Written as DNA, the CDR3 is TGCAGTGCTAGACTTACCGGGACTAGCGGGGGCGGGGGCACAGATACGCAGTATTTT. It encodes CSARLTGTSGGGGTDTQYF.